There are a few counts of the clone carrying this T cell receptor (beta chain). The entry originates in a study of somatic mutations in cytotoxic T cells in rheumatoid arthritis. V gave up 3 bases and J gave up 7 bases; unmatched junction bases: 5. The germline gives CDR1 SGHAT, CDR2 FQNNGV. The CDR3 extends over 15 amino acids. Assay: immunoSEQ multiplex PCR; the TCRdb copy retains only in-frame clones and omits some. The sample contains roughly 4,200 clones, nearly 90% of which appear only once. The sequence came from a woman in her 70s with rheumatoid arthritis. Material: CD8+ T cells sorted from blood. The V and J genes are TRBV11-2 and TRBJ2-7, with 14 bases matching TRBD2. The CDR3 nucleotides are TGTGCCAGCAGCTTGCGACTAGCGGGGGGGCAGGAGCAGTACTTC. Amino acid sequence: CASSLRLAGGQEQYF.